This passage covers 21 T cell receptor beta chains from one sample sequenced in a study of radiation and T cells in renal cell carcinoma. Time point of the sample: blood 4 weeks post-SBRT, at nephrectomy. As to treatment: 15 Gy SBRT to primary tumor, nephrectomy 4 weeks later. TCRdb's table, derived via immunoSEQ multiplex PCR, lists solely in-frame clones and lacks some. The table shows over 35,000 clones, with nearly 85% occurring only once. The sample here was blood, taken from a patient whose treatment included radiotherapy and nephrectomy. The receptor set was obtained from a woman aged 70-85 years with renal cell carcinoma.

This sequence joins TRBV7-8 and TRBJ2-5; no clear D. CDR3 size: 15 residues. V was pared by 1 base and J by 11 bases, with 20 bases between. Germline V gene data show CDR1 as SGHVS and CDR2 as FQNEAQ. CDR3 coding DNA: TGTGCCAGCAGCTTAGGGCCTGCCCCAGTCTGGTTTCAGTACTTC. Its translation: CASSLGPAPVWFQYF.

This chain connects TRBV2 to TRBJ2-7; maybe TRBD2 (6 bases). Germline CDR1 reads SNHLY; CDR2 reads FYNNEI. Trimming cost V 6 bases and J 7 bases, with 16 bases left between them. The CDR3 is made up of 13 amino acids. In nucleotides, the CDR3 is TGTGCCAGCAGGGGGACTTGGTCTCGGGAGCAGTACTTC. Protein sequence: CASRGTWSREQYF.

V usage is TRBV6-6 and J usage is TRBJ2-3, with 7 bases aligning to TRBD1. V shed 6 bases, J shed 6 bases, and the junction held 6 bases outside the gene matches. The CDR3 runs 13 residues. Germline V gene data show CDR1 as MNHNY and CDR2 as SVGAGI (reference sequence). CDR3 sequence (DNA): TGTGCCAGCAGCCAATTCAGGGGGGATACGCAGTATTTT. The encoded protein is CASSQFRGDTQYF.

This clone was counted only a few times. The chain has TRBV7-9 and TRBJ2-2, with D perhaps being TRBD1 or TRBD2 (6 bases each). Trimming took 7 bases from V and 4 from J, leaving 19 bases between them. CDR1 is SEHNR, CDR2 FQNEAQ, per germline (reference sequence). The CDR3 length is 16 residues. Here the CDR3 reads CASTSTLGGPTGELFF. As DNA, the CDR3 is TGTGCCAGCACCTCAACGCTAGGGGGGCCCACCGGGGAGCTGTTTTTT.

The J gene is TRBJ1-4, the V gene TRBV2; a weak D match, TRBD1 (5 bases). The CDR3 length is 14 residues. CDR1 and CDR2 from the germline V gene are SNHLY and FYNNEI. V gave up 6 bases and J gave up 8 bases, with 16 bases separating them. The CDR3 region has the DNA TGTGCCAGCAGCCTCGGACACAACGGGGAAAAACTGTTTTTT. It translates to CASSLGHNGEKLFF.

V usage is TRBV9 and J usage is TRBJ2-5; 9 bases are a match to TRBD1. Germline-derived CDR1 and CDR2 are SGDLS and YYNGEE. CDR3 length: 16 residues. V gave up 1 base and J gave up 4 bases; unmatched junction bases: 8. The CDR3 sequence is CASSVRGQGLGETQYF. The CDR3 region has the DNA TGTGCCAGCAGCGTAAGGGGACAGGGATTGGGAGAGACCCAGTACTTC.

The count of this clone is one. The rearrangement joins TRBV6-1 to TRBJ1-1, with a tentative D call TRBD1 (6 bases). This CDR3 region has 14 residues. V lost 4 bases and J 1 base, leaving 10 bases between the germline ends. CDR1 and CDR2 (germline): MNHNS, SASEGT. This CDR3 is CASSVQQGNTEAFF. CDR3 nucleotide sequence: TGTGCCAGCAGTGTCCAACAGGGGAACACTGAAGCTTTCTTT.

The rearrangement uses TRBV2 and TRBJ2-1, with TRBD2 identical over 15 bases. Germline lookup yields CDR1 SNHLY and CDR2 FYNNEI. This CDR3 is 14 amino acids long. The V and J ends lost 6 bases and 10 bases, in that order; junction bases with no gene match: 4. The CDR3 is CASSPGLAGGEQFF. The CDR3 nucleotides are TGTGCCAGCAGCCCCGGACTAGCGGGAGGGGAGCAGTTCTTC.

DNA of the CDR3: TGTGCCAGCAGTTTATACGCAGGGCTGGAGACCCAGTACTTC. It encodes CASSLYAGLETQYF. The rearrangement joins TRBV27 to TRBJ2-5, with D maybe TRBD1 (5 bases). Per germline, CDR1 MNHEY and CDR2 SMNVEV (reference sequence). Trimming took 1 base from V and 5 from J, leaving 11 bases between them. The CDR3 contains 14 residues.

The chain combines TRBV2 with TRBJ2-3; possibly TRBD2 for D (7 bases). Looked up from germline, CDR1 is SNHLY and CDR2 is FYNNEI. Trimming left V 4 bases short and J 0 bases short, with 14 bases between. There are 16 residues in the CDR3. The CDR3 loop is CASSALGGVSTDTQYF. Written as DNA, the CDR3 is TGTGCCAGCAGTGCCTTAGGGGGGGTTAGCACAGATACGCAGTATTTT.

The chain couples TRBV7-8 to TRBJ2-1; 7 bases line up with TRBD1. V lost 5 bases to trimming and J lost 4 bases; unmatched junction nucleotides: 11. Per the germline V gene, CDR1 is SGHVS and CDR2 is FQNEAQ. The CDR3 is made up of 16 amino acids. CDR3 region: CASSTRQGTPYNEQFF. The CDR3 DNA sequence: TGTGCCAGCAGCACCCGACAGGGCACACCTTACAATGAGCAGTTCTTC.

This clone has just one count. This sequence joins TRBV4-1 and TRBJ2-3; D possibly corresponds to TRBD2 (5 bases). V lost 2 bases, J lost 0 bases, and 9 bases lay in between. Germline CDR1 and CDR2: MGHRA and YSYEKL. This CDR3 comprises 15 residues. The CDR3 region has the DNA TGCGCCAGCAGCCAACGGGGTACGAGCACAGATACGCAGTATTTT. Translated, it gives CASSQRGTSTDTQYF.

The chain couples TRBV29-1 to TRBJ1-2, with 8 bases aligning to TRBD1. The ends lost 5 bases at V and 4 bases at J; junction bases unmatched: 6. Per the germline V gene, CDR1 is SQVTM and CDR2 is ANQGSEA. This CDR3 contains 13 residues. CDR3 DNA sequence: TGCAGCGTTTGGGGACAGGAGGGCTATGGCTACACCTTC. Amino acids: CSVWGQEGYGYTF.

The V call is TRBV19, the J call TRBJ1-5; 10 positions agree with TRBD1. Unmatched junction bases numbered 10, after V lost 4 bases and J lost 4 bases. The germline CDR1 and CDR2 sequences are LNHDA and SQIVND (reference sequence). The CDR3 runs to 17 residues. CDR3 sequence reads: CASSKGTGVRRNQPQHF. In DNA, the CDR3 is TGTGCCAGTAGTAAAGGGACAGGGGTTCGACGGAATCAGCCCCAGCATTTT.

The gene calls are TRBV5-1 and TRBJ2-2; D ambiguous. The germline gives CDR1 SGHRS, CDR2 YFSETQ. The CDR3 has 15 amino acids. Trimming took 1 base from V and 5 from J, leaving 12 bases between them. CDR3 protein: CASSLIDSYTGELFF. The CDR3 DNA is TGCGCCAGCAGCTTGATAGATTCTTATACCGGGGAGCTGTTTTTT.

The CDR3 nucleotides read TGTGCCAGCAGCCCCCAGGGCTCTGGAAACACCATATATTTT. Residues: CASSPQGSGNTIYF. The chain is built from TRBV7-6 and TRBJ1-3; D might be TRBD1 (5 bases). In germline, CDR1 is SGHVS, CDR2 FNYEAQ. The CDR3 is 14 residues long. V was trimmed by 5 bases and J by 0 bases, leaving 8 bases between them.

The V call is TRBV5-1, the J call TRBJ1-3; D unclear. Germline V gene data show CDR1 as SGHRS and CDR2 as YFSETQ. There are 15 residues in the CDR3. Trimming pared 0 bases from V and 7 bases from J, leaving 14 bases between. The CDR3 DNA reads as TGCGCCAGCAGCTTGGCATGGGGTTTTGGGAACACCATATATTTT. It yields the protein CASSLAWGFGNTIYF.

The V call is TRBV19, the J call TRBJ2-5, with TRBD1 as a possible D gene (6 bases). The CDR3 consists of 14 residues. CDR1 LNHDA and CDR2 SQIVND come from the germline V gene (reference sequence). V lost 5 bases and J lost 6, with 16 bases in between. CDR3 loop: CASSPGALIQTQYF. As DNA, the CDR3 is TGTGCCAGTAGTCCAGGGGCCCTAATCCAGACCCAGTACTTC.

The V call is TRBV2, the J call TRBJ2-2; D not certain. Germline V gene data show CDR1 as SNHLY and CDR2 as FYNNEI. This CDR3 spans 15 amino acids. Trimming cost V 3 bases and J 1 base, with 9 bases left between them. The DNA of the CDR3 is TGTGCCAGCAGTGAGGGCAGACTGAACACCGGGGAGCTGTTTTTT. Translating gives CASSEGRLNTGELFF.

V usage is TRBV4-1 and J usage is TRBJ1-1, with 7 bases identical to TRBD1. With V trimmed by 0 bases and J by 1 base, 2 bases remained unmatched. This CDR3 has 15 residues. From germline, CDR1 is MGHRA and CDR2 YSYEKL. Here the CDR3 DNA reads TGCGCCAGCAGCCAAGATCAGGGGGAGAACACTGAAGCTTTCTTT. It encodes CASSQDQGENTEAFF.

The chain combines TRBV19 with TRBJ2-1; the D gene is possibly TRBD1 (6 bases). CDR3 length: 14 residues. Germline CDR1 LNHDA, CDR2 SQIVND (reference sequence). Trimming cost V 7 bases and J 7 bases, with 17 bases left between them. CDR3 residues: CASNGQGWKNEQFF. The CDR3 region has the DNA TGTGCCAGTAACGGTCAGGGGTGGAAAAATGAGCAGTTCTTC.